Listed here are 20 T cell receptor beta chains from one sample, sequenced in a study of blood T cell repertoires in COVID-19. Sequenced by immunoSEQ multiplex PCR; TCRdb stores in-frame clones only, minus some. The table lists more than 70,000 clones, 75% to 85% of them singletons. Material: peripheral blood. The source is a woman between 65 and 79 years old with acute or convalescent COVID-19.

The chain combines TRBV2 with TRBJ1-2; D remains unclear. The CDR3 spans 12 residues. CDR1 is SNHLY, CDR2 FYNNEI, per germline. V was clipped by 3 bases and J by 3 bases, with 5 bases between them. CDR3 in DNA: TGTGCCAGCAGTGAGGGAGACTATGGCTACACCTTC. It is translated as CASSEGDYGYTF.

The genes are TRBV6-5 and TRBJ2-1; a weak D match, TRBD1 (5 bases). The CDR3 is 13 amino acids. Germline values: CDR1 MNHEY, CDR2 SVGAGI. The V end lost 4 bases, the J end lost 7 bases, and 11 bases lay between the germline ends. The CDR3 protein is CASSFGAGNEQFF. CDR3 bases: TGTGCCAGCAGTTTTGGGGCAGGGAATGAGCAGTTCTTC.

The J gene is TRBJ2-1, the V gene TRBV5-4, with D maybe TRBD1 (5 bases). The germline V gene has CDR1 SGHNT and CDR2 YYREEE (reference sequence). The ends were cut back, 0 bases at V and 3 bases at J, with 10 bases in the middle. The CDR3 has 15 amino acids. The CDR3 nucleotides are TGTGCCAGCAGCTTGGGGCCAGGGCTCTACAATGAGCAGTTCTTC. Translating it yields CASSLGPGLYNEQFF.

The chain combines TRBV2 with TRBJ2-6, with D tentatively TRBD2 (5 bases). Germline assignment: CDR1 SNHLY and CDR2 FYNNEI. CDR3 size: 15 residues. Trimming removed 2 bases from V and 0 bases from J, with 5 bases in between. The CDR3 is CASSERGSGANVLTF. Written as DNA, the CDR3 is TGTGCCAGCAGTGAACGGGGCTCTGGGGCCAACGTCCTGACTTTC.

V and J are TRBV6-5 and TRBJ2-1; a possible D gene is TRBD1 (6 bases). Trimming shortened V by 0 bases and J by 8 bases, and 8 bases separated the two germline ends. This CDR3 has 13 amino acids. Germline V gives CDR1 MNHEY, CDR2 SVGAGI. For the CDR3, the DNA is TGTGCCAGCAGTTACTCTACAGGGTATGAGCAGTTCTTC. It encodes CASSYSTGYEQFF.

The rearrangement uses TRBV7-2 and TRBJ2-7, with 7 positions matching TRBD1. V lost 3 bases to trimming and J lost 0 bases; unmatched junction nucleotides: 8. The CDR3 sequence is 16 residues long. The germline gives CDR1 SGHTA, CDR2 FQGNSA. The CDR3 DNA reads TGTGCCAGCAGCTTCAATATCAGGACAGGCTCCTACGAGCAGTACTTC. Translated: CASSFNIRTGSYEQYF.

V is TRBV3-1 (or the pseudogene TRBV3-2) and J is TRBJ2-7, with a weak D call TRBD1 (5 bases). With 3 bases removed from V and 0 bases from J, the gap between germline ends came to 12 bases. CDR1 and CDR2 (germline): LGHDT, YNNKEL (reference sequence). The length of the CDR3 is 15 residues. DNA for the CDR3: TGTGCCAGCAGCCATCCGACAGAGAGCTCCTACGAGCAGTACTTC. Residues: CASSHPTESSYEQYF.

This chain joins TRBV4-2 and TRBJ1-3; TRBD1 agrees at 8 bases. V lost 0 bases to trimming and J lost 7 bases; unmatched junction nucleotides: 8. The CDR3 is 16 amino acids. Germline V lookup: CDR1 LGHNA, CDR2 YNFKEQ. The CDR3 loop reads CASSQEQGVLLNTIYF. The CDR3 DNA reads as TGTGCCAGCAGCCAAGAACAGGGGGTCCTTTTGAACACCATATATTTT.

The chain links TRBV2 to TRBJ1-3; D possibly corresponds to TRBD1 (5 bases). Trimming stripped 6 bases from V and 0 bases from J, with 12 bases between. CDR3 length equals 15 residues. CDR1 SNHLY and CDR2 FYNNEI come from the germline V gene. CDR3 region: CASSPTGRSGNTIYF. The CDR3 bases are TGTGCCAGCAGCCCTACAGGCCGCTCTGGAAACACCATATATTTT.

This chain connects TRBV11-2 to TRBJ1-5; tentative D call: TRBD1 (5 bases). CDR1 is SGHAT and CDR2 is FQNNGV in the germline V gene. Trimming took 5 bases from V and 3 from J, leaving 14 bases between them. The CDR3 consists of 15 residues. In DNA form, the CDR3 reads TGTGCCAGCAGCGCTCAGACAGTACTCAATCAGCCCCAGCATTTT. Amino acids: CASSAQTVLNQPQHF.

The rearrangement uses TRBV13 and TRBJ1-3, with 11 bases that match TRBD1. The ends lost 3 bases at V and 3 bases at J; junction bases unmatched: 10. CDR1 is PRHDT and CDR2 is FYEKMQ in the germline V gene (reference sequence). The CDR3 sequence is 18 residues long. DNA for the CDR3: TGTGCCAGCAGCTTGGAAGGGACAGGGGGTCCTCTTGGAAACACCATATATTTT. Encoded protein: CASSLEGTGGPLGNTIYF. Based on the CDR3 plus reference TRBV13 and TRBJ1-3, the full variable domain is AAGVIQSPRHLIKEKRETATLKCYPIPRHDTVYWYQQGPGQDPQFLISFYEKMQSDKGSIPDRFSAQQFSDYHSELNMSSLELGDSALYFCASSLEGTGGPLGNTIYFGEGSWLTVV.

CDR3 in amino acids: CASSTQGVNTEAFF. In nucleotides, the CDR3 is TGTGCCAGCAGTACCCAGGGGGTGAACACTGAAGCTTTCTTT. The gene calls are TRBV2 and TRBJ1-1; 7 positions agree with TRBD1. The germline V gene encodes CDR1 SNHLY and CDR2 FYNNEI. The CDR3 covers 14 residues. V lost 5 bases and J lost 0; bases outside the gene matches: 3.

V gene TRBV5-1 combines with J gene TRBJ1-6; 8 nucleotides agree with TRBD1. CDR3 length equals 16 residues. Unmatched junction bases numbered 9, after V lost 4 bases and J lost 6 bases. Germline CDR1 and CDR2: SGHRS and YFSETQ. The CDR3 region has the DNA TGCGCCAGCAGCCTCCTCGAACAGGGGGGTAATTCACCCCTCCACTTT. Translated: CASSLLEQGGNSPLHF.

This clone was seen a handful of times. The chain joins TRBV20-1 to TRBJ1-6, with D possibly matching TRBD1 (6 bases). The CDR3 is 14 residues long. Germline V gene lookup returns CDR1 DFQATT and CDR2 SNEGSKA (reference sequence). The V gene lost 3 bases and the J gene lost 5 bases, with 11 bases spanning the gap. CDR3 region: CSASRDTHNSPLHF. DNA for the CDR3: TGCAGTGCTAGTAGGGACACCCATAATTCACCCCTCCACTTT.

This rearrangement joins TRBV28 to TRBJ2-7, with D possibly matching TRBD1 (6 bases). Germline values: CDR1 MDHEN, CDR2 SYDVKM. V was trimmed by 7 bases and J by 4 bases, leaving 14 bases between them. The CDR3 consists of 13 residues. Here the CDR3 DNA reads TGTGCCAGCAATTCAGGGGCTGGATACGAGCAGTACTTC. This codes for CASNSGAGYEQYF.

The CDR3 DNA reads as TGCAGTGCTAGTAGGGGCTCTGGAAACACCATATATTTT. Protein product: CSASRGSGNTIYF. The chain links TRBV20-1 to TRBJ1-3; D is possibly TRBD1 (5 bases). The length of the CDR3 is 13 residues. Germline V lookup: CDR1 DFQATT, CDR2 SNEGSKA (reference sequence). V was trimmed by 3 bases and J by 0 bases, leaving 6 bases between them.

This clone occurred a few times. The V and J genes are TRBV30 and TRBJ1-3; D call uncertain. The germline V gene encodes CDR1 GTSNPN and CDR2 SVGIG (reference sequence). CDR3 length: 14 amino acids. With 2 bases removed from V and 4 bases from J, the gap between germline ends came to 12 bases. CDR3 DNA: TGTGCCTGGAGTTGGTACCGCAGGGGAAACACCATATATTTT. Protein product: CAWSWYRRGNTIYF.

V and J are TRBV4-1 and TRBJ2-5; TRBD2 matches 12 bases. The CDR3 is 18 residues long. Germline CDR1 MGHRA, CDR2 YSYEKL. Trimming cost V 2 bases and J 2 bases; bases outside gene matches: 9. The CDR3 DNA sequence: TGCGCCAGCAGCCAACCCTCTCCGGGACTAGCGGGTCAAGAGACCCAGTACTTC. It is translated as CASSQPSPGLAGQETQYF.

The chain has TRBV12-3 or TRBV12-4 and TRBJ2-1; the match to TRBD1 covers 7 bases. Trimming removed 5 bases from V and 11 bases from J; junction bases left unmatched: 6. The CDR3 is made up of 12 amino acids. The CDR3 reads CASSVQGFQQFF. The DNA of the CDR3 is TGTGCCAGCAGTGTACAGGGGTTTCAGCAGTTCTTC.

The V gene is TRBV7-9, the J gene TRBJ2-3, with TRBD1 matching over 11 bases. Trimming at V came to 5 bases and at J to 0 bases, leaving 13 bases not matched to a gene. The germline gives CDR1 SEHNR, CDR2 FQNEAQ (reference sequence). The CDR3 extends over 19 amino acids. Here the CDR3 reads CASSPRTGGEGSSTDTQYF. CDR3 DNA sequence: TGTGCCAGCAGCCCCCGGACAGGGGGCGAGGGATCTAGCACAGATACGCAGTATTTT.